Below, one TCR beta chain is given with its context. Authors' analysis steps: By means of reference gene primer amplification, nucleated cell counts were estimated. Sequenced by immunoSEQ multiplex PCR; TCRdb stores in-frame clones only, minus some. That table is the source of V, J and clone size, and D and trimming were worked out from the DNA. The sample has 100,000 to 150,000 clones; around 89% are singletons. This record comes from a study of blood T cell repertoires in COVID-19. Study background: Spain, Italy and the United States supplied samples that represented acute and convalescent COVID-19. Nucleic acid was either cDNA or gDNA, and it came from T cells, B-cell-depleted T cells, or PBMCs.

This CDR3 has 15 residues. Germline values: CDR1 MNHEY, CDR2 SVGAGI. Trimming took 6 bases from V and 6 from J; bases not matched to a gene: 6. This clonotype was sampled from a man in his fifties with active or convalescent COVID-19. The source material was peripheral blood. The chain employs TRBV6-5 and TRBJ2-4; 12 bases line up with TRBD2. CDR3 nucleotides: TGTGCCAGCAGACCTCCTAGCGGGGGGGCAAACATTCAGTACTTC. This codes for CASRPPSGGANIQYF.